What follows are 25 T cell receptor beta chains derived from one specimen sequenced in a study of identical twins. TCRdb passed the 5' RACE reads through MiXCR, listing each CDR3 protein once. In the table there are roughly 1,500,000 distinct CDR3 sequences, around a third of which are singletons. The sequenced material came from cord blood. All receptors come from a newborn girl in good health.

The rearrangement joins TRBV20-1 to TRBJ2-7, with 8 bases fitting TRBD2. The CDR3 totals 15 residues. V trimming: 0 bases; J trimming: 3 bases; junction bases outside the gene matches: 7. CDR1 is DFQATT, CDR2 SNEGSKA, per germline (reference sequence). The CDR3 region is CSARDPGGGYYEQYF. CDR3 DNA: TGCAGTGCTAGAGATCCCGGGGGGGGTTACTACGAGCAGTACTTC.

V is TRBV14 and J is TRBJ1-1; no clear D gene. This CDR3 is built from 16 residues. V was cut by 0 bases and J by 0 bases, with 11 bases left in between. CDR1 is SGHDN, CDR2 FVKESK, per germline. This chain's CDR3 is CASSQEGWPLNTEAFF. Written as DNA, the CDR3 is TGTGCCAGCAGCCAAGAAGGGTGGCCACTGAACACTGAAGCTTTCTTT.

In this sample, this clonotype turned up a few times. This sequence joins TRBV4-2 and TRBJ2-3; 7 bases agree with TRBD2. Trimming took 4 bases from V and 0 from J; bases not matched to a gene: 10. CDR1 and CDR2 from the germline V gene are LGHNA and YNFKEQ. The CDR3 is made up of 17 amino acids. CDR3 DNA sequence: TGTGCCAGCAGCCTCCTGAGTGGCGGGAGAAGCACAGATACGCAGTATTTT. It is translated as CASSLLSGGRSTDTQYF.

Of note for this clonotype: An end of the junction does not agree with germline; a read error may underlie this. V usage is TRBV12-3 or TRBV12-4 and J usage is TRBJ1-2; D perhaps matches TRBD1 (6 bases). This CDR3 comprises 13 residues. CDR3 loop: CASSLRDNHGHTF. In DNA, the CDR3 is TGTGCCAGCAGTTTACGGGACAACCATGGCCACACCTTC.

Comment on this clonotype: A junction boundary mismatches the germline segment, possibly from a read error. V usage is TRBV6-5 and J usage is TRBJ2-1, with 8 bases lining up with TRBD1. The last part of the DNA fits TRBJ2-7 better; the J call may be wrong. The CDR3 extends over 14 amino acids. CDR1 is MNHEY, CDR2 SVGAGI, per germline. The DNA for the CDR3 is TGTGCCGGCAGCCCCGGGACAGGCTACAATGAGCAGTACTTC. Its protein is CAGSPGTGYNEQYF.

This clonotype occurred a few times. The gene calls are TRBV7-2 and TRBJ2-1; TRBD2 matches 10 bases. Per germline, CDR1 SGHTA and CDR2 FQGNSA. V shed 4 bases, J shed 0 bases, and the junction held 3 bases outside the gene matches. CDR3 length: 16 residues. The CDR3 nucleotides read TGTGCCAGCAGCTCTAGCGGGGGCGTCTCCTACAATGAGCAGTTCTTC. Amino acid sequence: CASSSSGGVSYNEQFF.

This clonotype was recorded a few times. CDR3 nucleotides: TGCAGTGTAGGGCTTGGGACTAGCGGGAACAATGAGCAGTTCTTC. It codes for CSVGLGTSGNNEQFF. The chain employs TRBV20-1 and TRBJ2-1, with 13 nucleotides matching TRBD2. The CDR3 spans 15 residues. CDR1 is DFQATT, CDR2 SNEGSKA, per germline (reference sequence). The V segment lost 7 bases and the J segment 5 bases; nucleotides outside the gene matches: 8.

This clonotype was seen once. J is TRBJ1-2 and V is TRBV3-1, with a tentative D call TRBD1 (6 bases). CDR1 and CDR2 from the germline V gene are LGHDT and YNNKEL (reference sequence). Trimming pared 1 base from V and 4 bases from J, leaving 13 bases between. The CDR3 runs to 15 residues. CDR3 region: CASSQGLGGPYGYTF. The CDR3 nucleotides are TGTGCCAGCAGCCAAGGCCTGGGGGGCCCCTATGGCTACACCTTC.

In its sample, this clonotype was seen a few times. The gene calls are TRBV2 and TRBJ2-3, with 16 nucleotides matching TRBD2. The CDR3 sequence is 18 residues long. Germline V gene data show CDR1 as SNHLY and CDR2 as FYNNEI. With 7 bases clipped from V and 8 bases from J, the junction kept 15 bases outside the gene matches. The CDR3 loop is CASNRAGTSGGAIPTQYF. The DNA for the CDR3 is TGTGCCAGCAATCGCGCCGGGACTAGCGGGGGGGCCATCCCTACGCAGTATTTT.

In its sample, this clonotype was seen many times. V usage is TRBV9 and J usage is TRBJ2-7; the D gene is possibly TRBD2 (6 bases). The V gene lost 4 bases and the J gene lost 0 bases, with 14 bases spanning the gap. There are 15 residues in the CDR3. The V gene's germline CDR1 is SGDLS and CDR2 YYNGEE. CDR3 DNA: TGTGCCAGCAGCCCCACGGGACTGCCCTCCTACGAGCAGTACTTC. Translation gives CASSPTGLPSYEQYF.

The chain combines TRBV11-2 with TRBJ2-4, with D perhaps matching TRBD2 (6 bases). The V gene's germline CDR1 is SGHAT and CDR2 FQNNGV. Deletions cut 5 bases from V and 0 bases from J, with 17 bases between. The length of the CDR3 is 17 residues. The CDR3 DNA reads as TGTGCCAGCAGCCCGGACCGGGGGTGGGTAGCCAAAAACATTCAGTACTTC. As protein: CASSPDRGWVAKNIQYF. Drawing the rest from reference TRBV11-2 and TRBJ2-4, the complete variable domain is EAGVAQSPRYKIIEKRQSVAFWCNPISGHATLYWYQQILGQGPKLLIQFQNNGVVDDSQLPKDRFSAERLKGVDSTLKIQPAKLEDSAVYLCASSPDRGWVAKNIQYFGAGTRLSVL.

This clonotype was seen a handful of times. The chain has TRBV7-9 and TRBJ2-1; 7 bases are shared with TRBD2. CDR3 length equals 19 residues. From germline, CDR1 is SEHNR and CDR2 FQNEAQ (reference sequence). V was clipped by 0 bases and J by 0 bases; unmatched bases: 11. In DNA form, the CDR3 reads TGTGCCAGCAGCTTAGCGCCCCAGACTAGCCCTCGCTCCTACAATGAGCAGTTCTTC. Protein product: CASSLAPQTSPRSYNEQFF.

The sample holds a few counts of this clonotype. The rearrangement uses TRBV20-1 and TRBJ2-4; D remains ambiguous. Trimming stripped 0 bases from V and 1 base from J, with 7 bases between. Germline V gives CDR1 DFQATT, CDR2 SNEGSKA (reference sequence). The CDR3 has 14 residues. CDR3 protein: CSARDTWAKNIQYF. The CDR3 region has the DNA TGCAGTGCTAGAGATACGTGGGCCAAAAACATTCAGTACTTC.

The V gene is TRBV29-1, the J gene TRBJ2-3; 9 positions agree with TRBD1. The CDR3 length is 15 residues. The V and J ends lost 6 bases and 9 bases, in that order; junction bases with no gene match: 16. The V gene's germline CDR1 is SQVTM and CDR2 ANQGSEA. CDR3 sequence reads: CSVEWTGDITKTQYF. CDR3 nucleotides: TGCAGCGTCGAATGGACAGGGGATATTACCAAAACGCAGTATTTT.

The rearrangement links TRBV12-3 or TRBV12-4 to TRBJ2-5; TRBD2 matches 10 bases. V was clipped by 4 bases and J by 11 bases; unmatched bases: 22. The CDR3 totals 18 residues. The chain's CDR3 is CASSSRYPSGSSHNEQYF. In DNA form, the CDR3 reads TGTGCCAGCAGTTCCCGTTACCCTAGCGGGAGCTCTCACAATGAGCAGTACTTC.

V is TRBV27 and J is TRBJ2-3; TRBD2 might be the D (5 bases). Germline assignment: CDR1 MNHEY and CDR2 SMNVEV (reference sequence). The CDR3 has 17 amino acids. The V gene lost 5 bases and the J gene lost 0 bases, with 18 bases spanning the gap. CDR3 nucleotide sequence: TGTGCCAGCAGTCTCCAACTAAAGCGGAGCAGCACAGATACGCAGTATTTT. Protein product: CASSLQLKRSSTDTQYF.

This clonotype showed up just a few times. The chain uses TRBV27 and TRBJ1-2; 8 bases are shared with TRBD1. Germline CDR1 is MNHEY and CDR2 is SMNVEV (reference sequence). CDR3 length: 15 amino acids. V lost 5 bases and J lost 2; bases outside the gene matches: 7. The CDR3 region has the DNA TGTGCCAGCAGTCCGTGGACAGGGCCCAACTATGGCTACACCTTC. Protein product: CASSPWTGPNYGYTF.

The V call is TRBV15, the J call TRBJ2-7; no clear D gene. The CDR3 runs 15 residues. V was shortened by 2 bases and J by 11 bases, with 22 bases between the two germline ends. Germline CDR1 LNHNV, CDR2 YYDKDF (reference sequence). The CDR3, as DNA: TGTGCCACCAGCAGAACCCGGGCTGAACGGCCCCAAGAGTACTTC. Its protein is CATSRTRAERPQEYF.

V usage is TRBV6-6 and J usage is TRBJ1-2, with 7 bases aligning to TRBD1. The germline gives CDR1 MNHNY, CDR2 SVGAGI (reference sequence). Trimming took 6 bases from V and 6 from J; bases not matched to a gene: 4. The CDR3 runs 12 residues. The CDR3 reads CASSGTADGYTF. For the CDR3, the DNA is TGTGCCAGCAGCGGGACAGCCGATGGCTACACCTTC.

This clonotype was detected only a few times. The J gene is TRBJ2-3, the V gene TRBV29-1, with D perhaps TRBD1 (5 bases). V was cut by 1 base and J by 1 base, with 9 bases left in between. This CDR3 comprises 14 residues. Germline CDR1 and CDR2: SQVTM and ANQGSEA. The CDR3 loop reads CSVEGQSRTDTQYF. The CDR3, as DNA: TGCAGCGTTGAAGGACAGTCACGCACAGATACGCAGTATTTT.

V usage is TRBV28 and J usage is TRBJ2-1; TRBD2 aligns across 8 bases. Unmatched junction bases numbered 15, after V lost 2 bases and J lost 0 bases. The CDR3 length is 20 residues. From germline, CDR1 is MDHEN and CDR2 SYDVKM. CDR3 coding DNA: TGTGCCAGCAGTTTAAGTCCGGGGGGGTGGCGGTCCTACTCCTACAATGAGCAGTTCTTC. This encodes CASSLSPGGWRSYSYNEQFF. Variable domain in full (rest from reference TRBV28 and TRBJ2-1): DVKVTQSSRYLVKRTGEKVFLECVQDMDHENMFWYRQDPGLGLRLIYFSYDVKMKEKGDIPEGYSVSREKKERFSLILESASTNQTSMYLCASSLSPGGWRSYSYNEQFFGPGTRLTVL.

The V gene is TRBV3-1, the J gene TRBJ2-5; TRBD2 matches 14 bases. CDR1 and CDR2 from the germline V gene are LGHDT and YNNKEL (reference sequence). J lost 11 bases, V lost 3 bases, and 5 bases had no gene match. The CDR3 is 14 amino acids. The CDR3 region has the DNA TGTGCCAGCAGCCAGGGACTAGCGGGAGAGGAGCAGTACTTC. Translated: CASSQGLAGEEQYF.

The J gene is TRBJ2-7, the V gene TRBV4-1; tentative D call: TRBD2 (5 bases). This CDR3 region has 13 residues. Germline V gives CDR1 MGHRA, CDR2 YSYEKL. V lost 2 bases and J lost 7, with 12 bases in between. CDR3: CASSQPGVNEQYF. The DNA for the CDR3 is TGCGCCAGCAGCCAACCCGGGGTCAATGAGCAGTACTTC.

This clonotype was detected a few times. This rearrangement joins TRBV29-1 to TRBJ2-2; 9 nucleotides align to TRBD2. There are 14 residues in the CDR3. Germline V gene lookup returns CDR1 SQVTM and CDR2 ANQGSEA. J gave up 6 bases and V 4 bases, and 6 bases lay outside the gene matches. The CDR3 protein is CSVVGSGSAGELFF. The CDR3 DNA reads as TGCAGCGTTGTGGGTAGCGGGAGCGCCGGGGAGCTGTTTTTT.

This chain uses TRBV28 with TRBJ1-1, with D unresolved. Germline V CDR1 and CDR2: MDHEN, SYDVKM. V gave up 5 bases and J gave up 1 base, with 17 bases separating them. The CDR3 has 16 residues. The CDR3 reads CASSPHPRTENTEAFF. The CDR3 DNA is TGTGCCAGCAGTCCCCACCCTCGGACGGAGAACACTGAAGCTTTCTTT.